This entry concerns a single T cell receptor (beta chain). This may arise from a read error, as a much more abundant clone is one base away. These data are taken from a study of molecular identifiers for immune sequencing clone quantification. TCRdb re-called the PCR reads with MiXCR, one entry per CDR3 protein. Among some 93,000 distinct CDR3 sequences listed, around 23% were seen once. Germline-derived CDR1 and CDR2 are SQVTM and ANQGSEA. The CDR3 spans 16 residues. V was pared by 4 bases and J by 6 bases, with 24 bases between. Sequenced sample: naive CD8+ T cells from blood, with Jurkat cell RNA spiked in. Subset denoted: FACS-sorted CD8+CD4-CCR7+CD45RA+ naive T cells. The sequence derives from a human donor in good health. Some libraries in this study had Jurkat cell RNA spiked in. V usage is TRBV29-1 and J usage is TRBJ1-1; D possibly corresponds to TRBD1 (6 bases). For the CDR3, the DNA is TGCAGCGTTGGAGGGTACCGGGCGGGGGCGGGCGCTGAAGCTTTCTTT. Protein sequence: CSVGGYRAGAGAEAFF.